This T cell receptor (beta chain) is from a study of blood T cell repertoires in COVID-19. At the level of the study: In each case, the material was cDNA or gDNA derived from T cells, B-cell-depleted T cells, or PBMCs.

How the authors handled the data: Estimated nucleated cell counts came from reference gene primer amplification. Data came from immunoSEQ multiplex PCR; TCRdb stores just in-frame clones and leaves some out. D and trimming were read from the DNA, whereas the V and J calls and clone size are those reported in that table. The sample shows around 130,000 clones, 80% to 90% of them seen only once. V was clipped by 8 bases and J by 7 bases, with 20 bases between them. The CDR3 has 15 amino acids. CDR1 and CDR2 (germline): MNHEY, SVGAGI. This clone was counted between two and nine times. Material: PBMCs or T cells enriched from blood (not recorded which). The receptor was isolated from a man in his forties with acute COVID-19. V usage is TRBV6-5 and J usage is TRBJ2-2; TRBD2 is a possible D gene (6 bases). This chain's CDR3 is CASGRYTVGDGELFF. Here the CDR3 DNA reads TGTGCCAGCGGGAGGTATACCGTCGGGGACGGGGAGCTGTTTTTT.